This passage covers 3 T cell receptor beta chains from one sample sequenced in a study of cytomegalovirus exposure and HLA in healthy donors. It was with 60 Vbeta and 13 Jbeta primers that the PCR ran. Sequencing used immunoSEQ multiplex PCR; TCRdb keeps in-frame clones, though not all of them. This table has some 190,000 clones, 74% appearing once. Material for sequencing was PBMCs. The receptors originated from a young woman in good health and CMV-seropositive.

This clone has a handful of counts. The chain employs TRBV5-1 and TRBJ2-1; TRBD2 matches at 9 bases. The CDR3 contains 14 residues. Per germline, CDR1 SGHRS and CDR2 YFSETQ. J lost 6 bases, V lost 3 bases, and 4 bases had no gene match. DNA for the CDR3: TGCGCCAGCAGCTCAGGGACTAGCATCAATGAGCAGTTCTTC. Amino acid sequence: CASSSGTSINEQFF.

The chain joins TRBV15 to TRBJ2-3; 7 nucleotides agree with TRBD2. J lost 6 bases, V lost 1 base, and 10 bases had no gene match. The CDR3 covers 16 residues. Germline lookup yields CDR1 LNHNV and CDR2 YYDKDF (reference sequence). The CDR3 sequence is CATSRAGLVSYDTQYF. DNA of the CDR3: TGTGCCACCAGCAGAGCAGGACTAGTGTCCTACGATACGCAGTATTTT.

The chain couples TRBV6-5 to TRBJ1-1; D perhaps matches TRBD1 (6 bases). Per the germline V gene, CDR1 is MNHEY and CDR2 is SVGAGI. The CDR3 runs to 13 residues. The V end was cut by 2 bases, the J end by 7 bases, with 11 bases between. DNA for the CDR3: TGTGCCAGCAGTTACACTAAACAGGGTGAAGCTTTCTTT. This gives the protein CASSYTKQGEAFF.